Shown below are 8 T cell receptor beta chains from a single sample sequenced in a study of cytomegalovirus exposure and HLA in healthy donors. PCR employed 60 Vbeta and 13 Jbeta primers. The table came from immunoSEQ multiplex PCR; TCRdb's copy has only in-frame clones and leaves some out. Of fewer than 200,000 clones listed, less than 80% are singletons. Sequences were obtained from PBMCs. The receptors shown here come from a woman aged 40 to 49 in good health and CMV-seronegative.

The chain uses TRBV29-1 and TRBJ2-7; D possibly corresponds to TRBD1 (5 bases). CDR1 and CDR2 from the germline V gene are SQVTM and ANQGSEA. Trimming left V 5 bases short and J 0 bases short, with 8 bases between. The CDR3 is 12 amino acids. This chain's CDR3 is CSVIRGSYEQYF. CDR3 coding DNA: TGCAGCGTTATAAGGGGCTCCTACGAGCAGTACTTC.

The chain joins TRBV5-4 to TRBJ2-1; 10 positions match TRBD2. Trimming cost V 4 bases and J 6 bases; bases outside gene matches: 7. The CDR3 extends over 15 amino acids. Germline V gene data show CDR1 as SGHNT and CDR2 as YYREEE (reference sequence). This CDR3 is CASSRSGRASNEQFF. The CDR3 DNA reads TGTGCCAGCAGCCGGAGCGGGAGGGCCAGCAATGAGCAGTTCTTC.

The V call is TRBV4-2, the J call TRBJ1-2, with 7 bases matching TRBD1. Germline V gene sequence: CDR1 LGHNA, CDR2 YNFKEQ. The CDR3 is 14 amino acids. The V gene end was trimmed by 2 bases and the J gene end by 3 bases; junction bases not matched to a gene: 3. CDR3 sequence reads: CASSQLDRHYGYTF. CDR3 nucleotide sequence: TGTGCCAGCAGCCAACTGGACAGGCACTATGGCTACACCTTC.

The rearrangement links TRBV5-1 to TRBJ2-7; TRBD2 is a possible D gene (6 bases). Germline assignment: CDR1 SGHRS and CDR2 YFSETQ. The CDR3 loop spans 13 amino acids. The ends were cut back, 4 bases at V and 1 base at J, with 9 bases in the middle. CDR3 amino acids: CASSAGGSYEQYF. CDR3 sequence (DNA): TGCGCCAGCAGCGCTGGAGGGTCCTACGAGCAGTACTTC.

The genes are TRBV7-9 and TRBJ2-7; 13 bases match TRBD2. Germline V gives CDR1 SEHNR, CDR2 FQNEAQ (reference sequence). The CDR3 spans 13 residues. Losses at the gene ends were 10 bases for V and 5 bases for J; bases not matched to a gene: 5. CDR3 DNA sequence: TGTGCCATCTGGACTAGCGGGAGTAACGAGCAGTACTTC. Its protein product is CAIWTSGSNEQYF.

This clone was counted only a few times. The CDR3 here is CASSENSLTNYGYTF. The CDR3, as DNA: TGTGCCAGCAGTGAGAACAGCCTGACTAACTATGGCTACACCTTC. V gene TRBV2 combines with J gene TRBJ1-2; no clear D gene. Trimming shortened V by 3 bases and J by 0 bases, and 11 bases separated the two germline ends. This CDR3 comprises 15 residues. The germline gives CDR1 SNHLY, CDR2 FYNNEI.

This clone was counted ten times or more. J is TRBJ2-3 and V is TRBV2; a weak D match, TRBD1 (6 bases). The germline gives CDR1 SNHLY, CDR2 FYNNEI. With 6 bases removed from V and 8 bases from J, the gap between germline ends came to 21 bases. The CDR3 spans 15 residues. CDR3 loop: CASRGRDIPSGTQYF. Here the CDR3 DNA reads TGTGCCAGCAGAGGCCGGGACATTCCCAGTGGTACGCAGTATTTT.

The CDR3 region is CSVERRQANTEAFF. The CDR3 DNA is TGCAGCGTGGAACGCCGCCAGGCCAACACTGAAGCTTTCTTT. This chain joins TRBV29-1 and TRBJ1-1; D remains unclear. Germline V gene data show CDR1 as SQVTM and CDR2 as ANQGSEA. V was clipped by 6 bases and J by 2 bases, with 16 bases between them. The CDR3 has 14 amino acids. Drawing the rest from reference TRBV29-1 and TRBJ1-1, the complete variable domain is SAVISQKPSRDICQRGTSLTIQCQVDSQVTMMFWYRQQPGQSLTLIATANQGSEATYESGFVIDKFPISRPNLTFSTLTVSNMSPEDSSIYLCSVERRQANTEAFFGQGTRLTVV.